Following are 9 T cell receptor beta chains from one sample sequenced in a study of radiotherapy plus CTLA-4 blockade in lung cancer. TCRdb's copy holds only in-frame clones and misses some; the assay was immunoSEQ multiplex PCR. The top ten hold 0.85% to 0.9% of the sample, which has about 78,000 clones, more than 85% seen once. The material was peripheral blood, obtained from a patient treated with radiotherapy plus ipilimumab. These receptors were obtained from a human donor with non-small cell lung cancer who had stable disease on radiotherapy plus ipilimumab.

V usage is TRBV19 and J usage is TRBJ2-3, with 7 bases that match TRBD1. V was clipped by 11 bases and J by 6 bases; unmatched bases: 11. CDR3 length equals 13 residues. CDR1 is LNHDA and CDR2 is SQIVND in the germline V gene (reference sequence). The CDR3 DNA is TGTGCCGGACGTACGACAGGGTCCGATACGCAGTATTTT. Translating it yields CAGRTTGSDTQYF. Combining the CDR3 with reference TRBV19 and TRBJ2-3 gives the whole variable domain DGGITQSPKYLFRKEGQNVTLSCEQNLNHDAMYWYRQDPGQGLRLIYYSQIVNDFQKGDIAEGYSVSREKKESFPLTVTSAQKNPTAFYLCAGRTTGSDTQYFGPGTRLTVL.

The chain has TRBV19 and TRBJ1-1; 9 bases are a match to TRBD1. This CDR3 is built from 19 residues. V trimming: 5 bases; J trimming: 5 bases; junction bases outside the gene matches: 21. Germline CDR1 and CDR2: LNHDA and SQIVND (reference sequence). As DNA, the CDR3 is TGTGCCAGTAGTCCAACGACAGGGGGGCCCACTTTATTGAGGACTGAAGCTTTCTTT. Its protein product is CASSPTTGGPTLLRTEAFF.

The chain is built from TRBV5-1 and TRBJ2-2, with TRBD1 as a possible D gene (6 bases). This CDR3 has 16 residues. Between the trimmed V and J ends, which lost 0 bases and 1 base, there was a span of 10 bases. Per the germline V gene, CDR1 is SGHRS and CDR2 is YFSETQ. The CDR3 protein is CASSLAADRNTGELFF. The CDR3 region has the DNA TGCGCCAGCAGCTTGGCCGCGGACAGGAACACCGGGGAGCTGTTTTTT.

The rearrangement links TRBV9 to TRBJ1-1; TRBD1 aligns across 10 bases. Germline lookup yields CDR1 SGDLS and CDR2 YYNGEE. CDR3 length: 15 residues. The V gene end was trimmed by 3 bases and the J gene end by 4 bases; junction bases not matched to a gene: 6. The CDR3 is CASSASGTGVTEAFF. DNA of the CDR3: TGTGCCAGCAGCGCTTCCGGGACAGGGGTCACTGAAGCTTTCTTT.

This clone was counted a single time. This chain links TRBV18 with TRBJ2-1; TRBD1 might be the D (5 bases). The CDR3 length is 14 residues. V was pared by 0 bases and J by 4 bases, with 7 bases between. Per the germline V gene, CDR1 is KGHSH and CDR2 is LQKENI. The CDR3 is CASSPPTAYNEQFF. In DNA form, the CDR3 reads TGTGCCAGCTCACCACCGACAGCATACAATGAGCAGTTCTTC.

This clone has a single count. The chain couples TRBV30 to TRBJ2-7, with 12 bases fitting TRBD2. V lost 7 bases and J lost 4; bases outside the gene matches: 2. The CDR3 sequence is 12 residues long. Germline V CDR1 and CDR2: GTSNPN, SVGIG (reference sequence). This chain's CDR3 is CASTSGGYEQYF. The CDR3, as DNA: TGTGCCTCAACTAGCGGGGGGTACGAGCAGTACTTC.

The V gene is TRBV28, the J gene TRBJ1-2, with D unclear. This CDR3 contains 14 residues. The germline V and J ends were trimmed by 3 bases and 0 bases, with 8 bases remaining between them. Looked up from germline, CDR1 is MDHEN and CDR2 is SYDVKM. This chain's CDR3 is CASSFSSANYGYTF. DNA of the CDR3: TGTGCCAGCAGTTTTAGTTCTGCTAACTATGGCTACACCTTC.

The CDR3 region is CASSLAFSGNTDTQYF. The CDR3 nucleotides are TGTGCCAGCAGCTTAGCGTTTAGCGGAAACACAGATACGCAGTATTTT. This chain uses TRBV13 with TRBJ2-3, with D maybe TRBD2 (6 bases). V lost 1 base and J lost 2, with 13 bases in between. Germline V gene lookup returns CDR1 PRHDT and CDR2 FYEKMQ (reference sequence). The CDR3 is 16 amino acids.

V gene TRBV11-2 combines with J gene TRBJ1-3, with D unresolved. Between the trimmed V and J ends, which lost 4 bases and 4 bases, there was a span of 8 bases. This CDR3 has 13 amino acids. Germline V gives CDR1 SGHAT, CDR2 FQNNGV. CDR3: CASSYSMGNTIYF. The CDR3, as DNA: TGTGCCAGCAGCTATTCGATGGGAAACACCATATATTTT. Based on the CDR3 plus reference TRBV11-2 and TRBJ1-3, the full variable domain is EAGVAQSPRYKIIEKRQSVAFWCNPISGHATLYWYQQILGQGPKLLIQFQNNGVVDDSQLPKDRFSAERLKGVDSTLKIQPAKLEDSAVYLCASSYSMGNTIYFGEGSWLTVV.